This TCR beta chain was sequenced for a study of chemoradiotherapy in HPV16-positive cancers. Study-wide background: A couple of HPV16-positive patients' cells yielded candidate HPV-specific clones and common motifs. Notes on the study in general: In HPV16-positive patients, HPV-responsive T-cell expansion tracked better recurrence-free survival. Candidate HPV-specific clones and E7-related TCR motifs grew in tumor during treatment.

On this clone: As yet, its antigen is unknown.

Samples were taken several times over chemoradiotherapy. The protocol was immunoSEQ multiplex PCR, while the TCRdb copy is restricted to in-frame clones and leaves out a portion. The table includes around 19,000 clones, 85% to 95% detected once. Germline V gene lookup returns CDR1 MNHNS and CDR2 SASEGT. V lost 7 bases, J lost 2 bases, and 10 bases lay in between. The CDR3 contains 13 residues. This TCR derives from a human donor with HPV-associated anogenital cancer. The chain employs TRBV6-1 and TRBJ2-3; D call uncertain. The input for sequencing was blood, taken from a patient who underwent chemoradiotherapy. DNA of the CDR3: TGTGCCAGCACCCTGATTTACACAGATACGCAGTATTTT. Protein sequence: CASTLIYTDTQYF.